This passage covers 9 T cell receptor beta chains from one sample sequenced in a study of graft-versus-host responses after intestinal transplantation. Their antigens are not known. Assay used: immunoSEQ multiplex PCR; TCRdb lists only in-frame clones, some missing. The data show about 90,000 clones, with over 85% seen just once and about 0.28% held by the top ten. Material: unstimulated CD4+ T cells sorted from spleen or lymph node cells, obtained before intestinal transplant. The receptors were gathered from a human donor who received an intestinal transplant.

This clone was recorded once. This chain joins TRBV11-3 and TRBJ2-1, with D uncertain. The germline gives CDR1 SGHNT, CDR2 YENEEA. This CDR3 has 14 residues. V was trimmed by 0 bases and J by 4 bases, leaving 7 bases between them. The CDR3 DNA is TGTGCCAGCAGCTTAGAGGGCAGGTACAATGAGCAGTTCTTC. This codes for CASSLEGRYNEQFF.

This sequence joins TRBV18 and TRBJ2-5, with TRBD2 identical over 7 bases. Trimming cost V 3 bases and J 1 base; bases outside gene matches: 5. The germline V gene has CDR1 KGHSH and CDR2 LQKENI. The CDR3 length is 15 residues. The CDR3 DNA reads as TGTGCCAGCTCACCTCAGGCGGGGGTCCAAGAGACCCAGTACTTC. Amino acids: CASSPQAGVQETQYF. The complete variable domain, with remaining parts taken from reference TRBV18 and TRBJ2-5, reads NAGVMQNPRHLVRRRGQEARLRCSPMKGHSHVYWYRQLPEEGLKFMVYLQKENIIDESGMPKERFSAEFPKEGPSILRIQQVVRGDSAAYFCASSPQAGVQETQYFGPGTRLLVL.

This rearrangement joins TRBV5-4 to TRBJ2-7; D is possibly TRBD2 (5 bases). The CDR3 extends over 12 amino acids. Germline V gives CDR1 SGHNT, CDR2 YYREEE (reference sequence). The V gene lost 4 bases and the J gene lost 4 bases, with 9 bases spanning the gap. The CDR3 is CASSLGEYEQYF. The DNA of the CDR3 is TGTGCCAGCAGCCTCGGGGAATACGAGCAGTACTTC.

J is TRBJ2-7 and V is TRBV6-5, with 8 bases identical to TRBD1. V trimming: 8 bases; J trimming: 6 bases; junction bases outside the gene matches: 12. The V gene's germline CDR1 is MNHEY and CDR2 SVGAGI. This CDR3 has 14 residues. Written as DNA, the CDR3 is TGTGCCAGCGGAACGACAGGGGCTGCTGGCGAGCAGTACTTC. Translated, it gives CASGTTGAAGEQYF.

The V gene is TRBV7-2, the J gene TRBJ2-3; 7 bases agree with TRBD2. Trimming at V came to 1 base and at J to 6 bases, leaving 7 bases not matched to a gene. The CDR3 extends over 15 amino acids. Germline V lookup: CDR1 SGHTA, CDR2 FQGNSA. CDR3 coding DNA: TGTGCCAGCAGCTTAGTGACTTCCGGGGGGGATACGCAGTATTTT. Translating it yields CASSLVTSGGDTQYF.

The chain joins TRBV19 to TRBJ1-4; tentative D call: TRBD1 (5 bases). CDR3 length: 17 residues. Trimming cost V 5 bases and J 5 bases, with 21 bases left between them. The V gene's germline CDR1 is LNHDA and CDR2 SQIVND (reference sequence). The CDR3 is CASSQYNRGVSNEKLFF. CDR3 DNA sequence: TGTGCCAGTAGTCAATACAATAGAGGGGTATCGAATGAAAAACTGTTTTTT. The full variable domain, in which reference TRBV19 and TRBJ1-4 provide the parts outside the CDR3, is DGGITQSPKYLFRKEGQNVTLSCEQNLNHDAMYWYRQDPGQGLRLIYYSQIVNDFQKGDIAEGYSVSREKKESFPLTVTSAQKNPTAFYLCASSQYNRGVSNEKLFFGSGTQLSVL.

This chain joins TRBV10-2 and TRBJ2-3, with no clear D. The CDR3 has 14 amino acids. The V end lost 3 bases, the J end lost 2 bases, and 9 bases lay between the germline ends. From germline, CDR1 is WSHSY and CDR2 SAAADI. CDR3 in DNA: TGCGCCAGCAGTGAATCCCTTCCCACAGATACGCAGTATTTT. Protein: CASSESLPTDTQYF.

The chain combines TRBV9 with TRBJ2-2; 14 bases are shared with TRBD2. The CDR3 loop spans 20 amino acids. The germline V gene has CDR1 SGDLS and CDR2 YYNGEE. V was clipped by 4 bases and J by 4 bases; unmatched bases: 15. The CDR3 loop is CASSSWGQTSGRESTGELFF. The CDR3 DNA reads TGTGCCAGCAGCTCGTGGGGTCAGACTAGCGGGAGGGAGAGCACCGGGGAGCTGTTTTTT.

This chain joins TRBV18 and TRBJ2-1; 8 bases are shared with TRBD1. Germline V CDR1 and CDR2: KGHSH, LQKENI. With V trimmed by 3 bases and J by 7 bases, 5 bases remained unmatched. The CDR3 length is 14 residues. The CDR3 nucleotides are TGTGCCAGCTCACCTCCGGACAGGGCAAATGAGCAGTTCTTC. Its protein is CASSPPDRANEQFF.